Given below is one T cell receptor beta chain in context. Its antigen is not known. This sample was included in a study of beta chain features in type 1 diabetes. Study observations and caveats: Type 1 diabetes patients had TCRB CDR3s that were shorter (moderately but significantly so) in all four CD4+ subsets. PCR could preferentially amplify shorter templates, alike in patients and controls. Lower insertion and higher deletion counts appeared at VDJ junctions in type 1 diabetes patients.

CD45RO/CCR7/CD25/CD127/CD95/CD27 staining was used to isolate CD4+ naive, central memory, regulatory and stem cell-like memory cells by sorting. Reverse transcribing all isolated RNA meant expressed TCRB transcripts were sequenced. Sequencing used immunoSEQ multiplex PCR; TCRdb keeps in-frame clones, though not all of them. The sample records around 150,000 clones, roughly 60% being singletons. The germline gives CDR1 SEHNR, CDR2 FQNEAQ (reference sequence). V lost 5 bases and J 4 bases, leaving 14 bases between the germline ends. This CDR3 has 14 residues. The clonotype was recovered from a man aged 25 to 40 with type 1 diabetes. This chain joins TRBV7-9 and TRBJ2-5, with TRBD1 as a possible D gene (5 bases). Sequences were obtained from naive CD4+ T cells from blood. The CDR3 nucleotides read TGTGCCAGCAGCACTGCGACAGTTCCAGAGACCCAGTACTTC. It specifies CASSTATVPETQYF.